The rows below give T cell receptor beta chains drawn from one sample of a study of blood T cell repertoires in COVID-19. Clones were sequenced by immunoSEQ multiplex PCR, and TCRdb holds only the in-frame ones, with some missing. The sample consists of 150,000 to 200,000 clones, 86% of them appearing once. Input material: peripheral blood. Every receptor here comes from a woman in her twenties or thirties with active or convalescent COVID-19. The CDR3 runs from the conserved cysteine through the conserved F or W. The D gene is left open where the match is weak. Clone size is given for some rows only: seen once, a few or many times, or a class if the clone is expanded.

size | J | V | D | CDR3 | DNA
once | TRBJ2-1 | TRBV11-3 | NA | CASSSGAASSYNEQFF | TGTGCCAGCAGCTCAGGAGCGGCCAGCTCCTACAATGAGCAGTTCTTC
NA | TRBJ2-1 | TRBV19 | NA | CASSIVKGSNEQFF | TGTGCCAGTAGTATAGTAAAGGGGTCCAATGAGCAGTTCTTC
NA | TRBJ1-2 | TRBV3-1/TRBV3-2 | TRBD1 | CASSQGTGDYGYTF | TGTGCCAGCAGCCAGGGGACAGGGGACTATGGCTACACCTTC
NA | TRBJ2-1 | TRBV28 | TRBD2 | CASSSSLAGIYNEQFF | TGTGCCAGCAGTTCTTCACTAGCGGGTATCTACAATGAGCAGTTCTTC
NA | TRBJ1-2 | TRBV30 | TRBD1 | CAWSPGQGGYGYTF | TGTGCCTGGAGTCCGGGACAGGGGGGCTATGGCTACACCTTC
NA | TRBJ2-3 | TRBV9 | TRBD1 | CASSVRDRGGTDTQYF | TGTGCCAGCAGCGTTCGAGACAGGGGCGGCACAGATACGCAGTATTTT
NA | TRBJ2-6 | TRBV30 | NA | CAWMERVGANVLTF | TGTGCCTGGATGGAGAGGGTTGGGGCCAACGTCCTGACTTTC
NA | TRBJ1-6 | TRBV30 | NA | CACQSNSPLHF | TGTGCCTGCCAGTCTAATTCACCCCTCCACTTT
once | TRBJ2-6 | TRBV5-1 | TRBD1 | CASQTGTSGANVLTF | TGCGCCAGCCAGACAGGGACCTCTGGGGCCAACGTCCTGACTTTC
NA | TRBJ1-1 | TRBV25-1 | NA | CASSEPGMNTEAFF | TGTGCCAGCAGTGAGCCAGGGATGAACACTGAAGCTTTCTTT